This T cell receptor (beta chain) was found in a study of shared clonotypes between healthy human individuals. This CDR3 region has 14 residues. Germline V CDR1 and CDR2: SNHLY, FYNNEI. The V gene end was trimmed by 4 bases and the J gene end by 9 bases; junction bases not matched to a gene: 5. The test was conducted at deep level. Over several immunoSEQ plates, each subset's genomic DNA was distributed in even portions. TCRdb's copy holds only in-frame clones and misses some; the assay was immunoSEQ multiplex PCR. Here the sample spans around 530,000 clones, around 78% being singletons. Sequencing used PBMCs. The clonotype comes from a woman in her forties in good health. Some clones in this sample may be carry-over from other donors' samples. The V gene is TRBV2, the J gene TRBJ2-1; 11 bases agree with TRBD2. As DNA, the CDR3 is TGTGCCAGCAGTGGGCTAGCGGGAGGTGCTGAGCAGTTCTTC. This encodes CASSGLAGGAEQFF.